Listed below are T cell receptor beta chains from one sample, sequenced in a study of regulatory T cells in long-lasting Graves disease. Each CDR3 protein gets one entry after TCRdb re-called the multiplex PCR reads with MiXCR. The sample records around 230,000 distinct CDR3 sequences, approximately 20% being singletons. Sample: peripheral blood mononuclear cells (PBMCs), taken at new diagnosis, from a patient treated with antithyroid drugs. These receptors were taken from a female donor with Graves disease. Both conserved end residues are part of each CDR3. The order of the fields is V gene, J gene, D gene, clone size, CDR3 protein, CDR3 DNA. D genes are given only for firm matches. Clone size, where shown, is once, few, many, or a class for clones that have expanded.

TRBV6-1	TRBJ1-5	TRBD1	.	CASSPQGARPQHF	TGTGCCAGCAGCCCACAGGGGGCAAGGCCCCAGCATTTT
TRBV20-1	TRBJ2-5	TRBD1	many	CSAPPTGTGEQETQYF	TGCAGTGCTCCGCCAACCGGGACAGGGGAACAAGAGACCCAGTACTTC
TRBV24-1	TRBJ2-5	.	many	CATSEGSVETQYF	TGTGCCACCAGTGAAGGATCAGTGGAGACCCAGTACTTC
TRBV5-5	TRBJ1-1	.	many	CASSLSVGLRTSAFF	TGTGCCAGCAGCTTGAGTGTAGGACTACGGACGTCAGCTTTCTTT
TRBV6-1	TRBJ2-3	.	many	CASRQRKAVLGTDTQYF	TGTGCCAGCAGACAAAGGAAGGCAGTCTTGGGCACAGATACGCAGTATTTT
TRBV10-3	TRBJ1-2	.	many	CAIQPGGRGSAGYTF	TGTGCCATCCAACCCGGGGGCAGGGGATCGGCCGGCTACACCTTC
TRBV30	TRBJ1-2	.	many	CAWSRQNYGYTF	TGTGCCTGGAGTCGACAGAACTATGGCTACACCTTC
TRBV20-1	TRBJ2-7	TRBD1	many	CSAQYLGQDHYEQYF	TGCAGTGCTCAATACCTCGGACAGGATCACTACGAGCAGTACTTC
TRBV10-3	TRBJ2-4	.	few	CAISGKAKNIQYF	TGTGCCATCAGTGGGAAGGCCAAAAACATTCAGTACTTC
TRBV10-3	TRBJ2-5	.	many	CAISGSGIVETQYF	TGTGCCATCAGTGGGTCAGGGATTGTGGAGACCCAGTACTTC
TRBV18	TRBJ2-1	.	many	CASSPLQGGTYNEQFF	TGTGCCAGCTCACCACTCCAGGGAGGAACCTACAATGAGCAGTTCTTC
TRBV24-1	TRBJ2-2	.	many	CATSDQTANTGELFF	TGTGCCACCAGTGATCAGACAGCGAACACCGGGGAGCTGTTTTTT
TRBV10-3	TRBJ1-6	TRBD1	many	CAISSTGASYNSPLHF	TGTGCCATCAGCTCGACAGGGGCGTCCTATAATTCACCCCTCCACTTT
TRBV4-1	TRBJ2-6	.	few	CASSPIQSGANVLTF	TGCGCCAGCAGTCCTATCCAATCTGGGGCCAACGTCCTGACTTTC
TRBV2	TRBJ2-3	TRBD2	.	CASRVAGGGADTQYF	TGTGCCAGCAGGGTAGCGGGAGGTGGTGCAGATACGCAGTATTTT
TRBV6-4	TRBJ2-7	.	.	CASSRETGHEQYF	TGTGCCAGCAGTCGGGAAACCGGGCACGAGCAGTACTTC
TRBV15	TRBJ2-7	TRBD1	many	CATSNPTGVAYEQYF	TGTGCCACCAGCAACCCTACAGGGGTTGCCTACGAGCAGTACTTC
TRBV5-6	TRBJ2-2	.	many	CASSQGPNTGELFF	TGTGCCAGCAGCCAGGGACCGAACACCGGGGAGCTGTTTTTT
TRBV6-1	TRBJ2-2	TRBD2	many	CASSQPKGWLAGVGDTGELFF	TGTGCCAGCAGCCAACCCAAGGGGTGGCTAGCGGGAGTGGGGGACACCGGGGAGCTGTTTTTT
TRBV11-2	TRBJ2-3	.	.	CASSLARSYDTQYF	TGTGCCAGCAGCTTAGCCCGATCTTACGATACGCAGTATTTT
TRBV5-5	TRBJ2-1	.	.	CASSLGLYEQFF	TGTGCCAGCAGCTTGGGACTCTATGAGCAGTTCTTC
TRBV24-1	TRBJ2-7	TRBD1	many	CATSDTPTGGDEQYF	TGTGCCACCAGTGATACACCGACAGGGGGAGACGAGCAGTACTTC
TRBV12-3/TRBV12-4	TRBJ1-5	.	many	CASSLRRVNQPQHF	TGTGCCAGCAGTTTAAGGAGGGTCAATCAGCCCCAGCATTTT
TRBV20-1	TRBJ2-7	.	many	CSAQEPGVEQYF	TGCAGTGCCCAAGAGCCGGGAGTAGAGCAGTACTTC
TRBV30	TRBJ1-4	.	.	CAWSWGRVDEKLFF	TGTGCCTGGAGTTGGGGCAGGGTAGATGAAAAACTGTTTTTT
TRBV6-9	TRBJ2-7	TRBD2	many	CASSYSWGGRYEQYF	TGTGCCAGCAGTTACTCCTGGGGGGGAAGGTACGAGCAGTACTTC
TRBV12-3/TRBV12-4	TRBJ1-2	TRBD1	many	CASSRGQVGGYTF	TGTGCCAGCAGTAGAGGACAGGTCGGAGGCTACACCTTC
TRBV2	TRBJ2-7	TRBD2	.	CASSGGASGRAGYEQYF	TGTGCCAGCAGTGGGGGTGCTAGCGGGAGGGCCGGGTACGAGCAGTACTTC
TRBV7-3	TRBJ2-7	TRBD2	.	CASSPGLAGSNEQYF	TGTGCCAGCAGCCCCGGACTAGCGGGATCCAACGAGCAGTACTTC
TRBV6-2/TRBV6-3	TRBJ2-6	.	.	CASTDTSGANVLTF	TGTGCCAGCACCGACACCTCTGGGGCCAACGTCCTGACTTTC
TRBV7-9	TRBJ2-7	TRBD1	many	CASSSSRKTGDGSYEQYF	TGTGCCAGCAGCTCTAGTAGGAAGACAGGGGACGGCTCCTACGAGCAGTACTTC
TRBV7-3	TRBJ2-5	.	many	CASSLGQRETQYF	TGTGCCAGCAGCTTAGGGCAGAGAGAGACCCAGTACTTC
TRBV5-5	TRBJ2-7	.	.	CASSLDRYEQYF	TGTGCCAGCAGCTTGGACCGATACGAGCAGTACTTC
TRBV3-1	TRBJ2-4	TRBD1	few	CASSQLGQGAPKTKNIQYF	TGTGCCAGCAGCCAACTTGGACAGGGGGCTCCCAAAACCAAAAACATTCAGTACTTC
TRBV5-1	TRBJ1-2	.	.	CASSLGGRGEGYTF	TGCGCCAGCAGCCTGGGTGGCCGGGGCGAGGGCTACACCTTC
TRBV5-6	TRBJ2-1	TRBD2	.	CASSLVGAGGYNEQFF	TGTGCCAGCAGCCTCGTAGGAGCGGGAGGGTACAATGAGCAGTTCTTC
TRBV2	TRBJ2-2	TRBD2	.	CASSVWGGTPPAGELFF	TGTGCCAGCAGTGTTTGGGGGGGGACCCCCCCCGCCGGGGAGCTGTTTTTT
TRBV29-1	TRBJ2-1	.	many	CSVAPWGNEQFF	TGCAGCGTAGCTCCTTGGGGCAATGAGCAGTTCTTC
TRBV19	TRBJ2-3	.	.	CASSILVTDTQYF	TGTGCCAGTAGTATCTTGGTCACAGATACGCAGTATTTT
TRBV2	TRBJ1-2	.	many	CASSVVLYGYTF	TGTGCCAGCAGTGTTGTTCTCTATGGCTACACCTTC